This entry lists 5 T cell receptor beta chains sequenced from one sample in a study of T cell responses to AZD1222 COVID-19 vaccine. Profiled with immunoSEQ multiplex PCR; TCRdb holds only in-frame clones, not every one. The data show about 96,000 clones, 85% to 90% seen once. The sequenced sample was peripheral blood, obtained on day 0 of AZD1222 vaccination. The receptor source for this set is an adult in good health.

The chain joins TRBV3-1 (or the pseudogene TRBV3-2) to TRBJ1-1; 8 bases line up with TRBD1. With V trimmed by 1 base and J by 3 bases, 7 bases remained unmatched. This CDR3 has 16 residues. Germline assignment: CDR1 LGHDT and CDR2 YNNKEL (reference sequence). CDR3 DNA sequence: TGTGCCAGCAGCCAAGGGACAGGGATTGCGGACACTGAAGCTTTCTTT. Its protein product is CASSQGTGIADTEAFF.

The chain combines TRBV6-1 with TRBJ1-6; no firm D call. The ends were cut back, 4 bases at V and 0 bases at J, with 16 bases in the middle. The CDR3 sequence is 18 residues long. Germline loops: CDR1 MNHNS, CDR2 SASEGT. The CDR3 DNA reads TGTGCCAGCAGTGGCTCCGGACGTTTCAGCTCCTATAATTCACCCCTCCACTTT. Encoded protein: CASSGSGRFSSYNSPLHF.

This chain joins TRBV29-1 and TRBJ1-2; tentatively, D is TRBD1 (5 bases). CDR3 length: 14 amino acids. The germline gives CDR1 SQVTM, CDR2 ANQGSEA. V lost 6 bases and J lost 4, with 18 bases in between. Here the CDR3 reads CSVASQGSLYGYTF. In DNA form, the CDR3 reads TGCAGCGTCGCATCTCAGGGCAGCCTCTATGGCTACACCTTC.

The gene calls are TRBV3-1 (or the pseudogene TRBV3-2) and TRBJ2-2, with D possibly being TRBD1 (6 bases). Germline CDR1 reads LGHDT; CDR2 reads YNNKEL (reference sequence). CDR3 length equals 16 residues. V was trimmed by 1 base and J by 3 bases, leaving 12 bases between them. In DNA form, the CDR3 reads TGTGCCAGCAGCCAAGGGTACAGGGCCGACACCGGGGAGCTGTTTTTT. Amino acid sequence: CASSQGYRADTGELFF.

The rearrangement links TRBV3-1 (or the pseudogene TRBV3-2) to TRBJ2-5; 7 bases line up with TRBD2. CDR1 is LGHDT, CDR2 YNNKEL, per germline (reference sequence). Unmatched junction bases numbered 11, after V lost 3 bases and J lost 13 bases. The length of the CDR3 is 13 residues. The CDR3 nucleotides read TGTGCCAGCAGCCAGTCCGGGGAGGGTAACCGGTACTTC. The encoded protein is CASSQSGEGNRYF.